This TCR beta chain stems from a study of blood T cell repertoires in COVID-19. Study overall: There were acute and convalescent COVID-19 samples, and they came from the United States, Italy and Spain.

Using immunoSEQ multiplex PCR, the repertoire was profiled, and TCRdb retains in-frame clones only, with some absent. The data contain approximately 270,000 clones, about 86% of them singletons. Trimming cost V 1 base and J 4 bases, with 11 bases left between them. The CDR3 is 15 amino acids. Looked up from germline, CDR1 is MNHNS and CDR2 is SASEGT. The sample comprised peripheral blood. The chain carries TRBV6-1 and TRBJ2-1; weak D call: TRBD2 (7 bases). The sequence derives from a man older than 75 with acute or convalescent COVID-19. CDR3: CASSEVGGPYNEQFF. DNA for the CDR3: TGTGCCAGCAGTGAAGTCGGGGGGCCTTACAATGAGCAGTTCTTC.